The TCR beta chain described here comes from a study of tumor and adjacent non-tumor tissue in lung cancer. This clonotype was found many times. This CDR3 is built from 13 residues. Germline-derived CDR1 and CDR2 are DFQATT and SNEGSKA (reference sequence). The V segment lost 5 bases and the J segment 6 bases; nucleotides outside the gene matches: 4. Three rounds of nested PCR, following a modified ARM-PCR protocol, produced the TCRbeta library. MiXCR was run by TCRdb on the multiplex PCR reads, yielding one entry per CDR3 protein. The table records more than 95,000 distinct CDR3 sequences, around three fifths of them present only once. No cell sorting was done before RNA was extracted from the tissue.

The sequenced sample consisted of lung tumor tissue. This clonotype was obtained from a man between 25 and 39 years old with non-small cell lung cancer. The V call is TRBV20-1, the J call TRBJ2-1; 10 bases line up with TRBD1. The DNA for the CDR3 is TGCAGTGCTGGAGGACAGGGGGGCAATGAGCAGTTCTTC. It specifies CSAGGQGGNEQFF.